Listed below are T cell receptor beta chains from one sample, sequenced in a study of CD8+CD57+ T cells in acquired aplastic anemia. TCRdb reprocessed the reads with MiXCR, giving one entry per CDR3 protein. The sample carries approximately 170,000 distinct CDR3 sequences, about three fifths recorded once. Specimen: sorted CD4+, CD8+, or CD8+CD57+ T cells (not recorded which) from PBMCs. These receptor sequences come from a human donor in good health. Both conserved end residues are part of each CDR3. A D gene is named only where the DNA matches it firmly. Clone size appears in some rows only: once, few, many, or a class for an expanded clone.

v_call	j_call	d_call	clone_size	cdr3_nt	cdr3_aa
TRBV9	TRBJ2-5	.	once	TGTGCCAGCAGCACAAGCCTCTCGAGTGGGGAGACCCAGTACTTC	CASSTSLSSGETQYF
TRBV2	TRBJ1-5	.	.	TGTGCCAGCGCATCCACAGGGTTCTACCAGCCCCAGCATTTT	CASASTGFYQPQHF
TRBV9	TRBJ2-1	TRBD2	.	TGTGCCAGCAGCCACAGCGGGGGTGTGGGCAATGAGCAGTTCTTC	CASSHSGGVGNEQFF
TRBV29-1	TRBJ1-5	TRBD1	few	TGCAGCGTTGTATTCGGACAGGGGGCTATGAGCAATCAGCCCCAGCATTTT	CSVVFGQGAMSNQPQHF
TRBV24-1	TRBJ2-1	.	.	TGTGCCACCAGTGATAGCCGCAGCACCGACAATGAGCAGTTCTTC	CATSDSRSTDNEQFF
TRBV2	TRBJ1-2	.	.	TGTGCCAGTACAGGGTTACGAACCCGGGGCTACACCTTC	CASTGLRTRGYTF
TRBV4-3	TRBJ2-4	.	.	TGCGCCAGCAGCCAAGCTCGGCAGGGCTGGGCCAAAAACATTCAGTACTTC	CASSQARQGWAKNIQYF
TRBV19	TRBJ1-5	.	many	TGTGCCAGTAGTCCCGGGACCCTCAATCAGCCCCAGCATTTT	CASSPGTLNQPQHF
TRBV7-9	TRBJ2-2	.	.	TGTGCCAGCAGCGCCGACAGATACACCGGGGAGCTGTTTTTT	CASSADRYTGELFF
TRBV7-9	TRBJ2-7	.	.	TGTGCCAGCAGCGAACCGGGACGCAATACCTACGAGCAGTACTTC	CASSEPGRNTYEQYF
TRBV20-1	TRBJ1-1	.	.	TGCAGTGCTTACCAGGGGATAGAGGCTGAAGCTTTCTTT	CSAYQGIEAEAFF
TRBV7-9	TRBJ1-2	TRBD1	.	TGTGCCAGCAGCTTAGCGTTGGGACAGGGGGCTTGGTATGGCTACACCTTC	CASSLALGQGAWYGYTF
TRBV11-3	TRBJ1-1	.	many	TGTGCCAGCAGCTTAGATGGGCACGTGAACACTGAAGCTTTCTTT	CASSLDGHVNTEAFF
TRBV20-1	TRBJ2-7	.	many	TGCAGTGCTAGAGTTAGCGGAGAGAGCTCCTACGAGCAGTACTTC	CSARVSGESSYEQYF
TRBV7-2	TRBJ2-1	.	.	TGTGCCAGCAGCTTAGAGGGGGGGCCAGGTGAGCAGTTCTTC	CASSLEGGPGEQFF
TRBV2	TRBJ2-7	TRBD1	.	TGTGCCAGCAGGGCACGACAGGGCCCCTCGAGCGAGCAGTACTTC	CASRARQGPSSEQYF
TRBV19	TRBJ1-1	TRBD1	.	TGTGCCAGTGGGACCCAGGGACAGGGGGCGGGAAACACTGAAGCTTTCTTT	CASGTQGQGAGNTEAFF
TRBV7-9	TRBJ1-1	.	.	TGTGCCAGCAGGGACTCTATGAACACTGAAGCTTTCTTT	CASRDSMNTEAFF
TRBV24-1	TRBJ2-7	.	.	TGTGCCACCAGTGATTTGGGGGCGGGGGCCGAGCAGTACTTC	CATSDLGAGAEQYF
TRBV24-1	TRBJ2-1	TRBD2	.	TGTGCCACCAGTGACCCTACTAGCGGGGTCTCCTACAATGAGCAGTTCTTC	CATSDPTSGVSYNEQFF
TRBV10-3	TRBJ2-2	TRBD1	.	TGTGCCAGCAGCGTCGAGACAGGGTACCCCGGGGAGCTGTTTTTT	CASSVETGYPGELFF
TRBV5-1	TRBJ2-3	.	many	TGCGCCAGCAGCTTGGGTTTGGGTGGGGCAAGGACAGATACGCAGTATTTT	CASSLGLGGARTDTQYF
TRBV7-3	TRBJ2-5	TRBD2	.	TGTGCCAGCAGCTTAAGAGGTCTAGCGGGGCAAGAGATCCAGTACTTC	CASSLRGLAGQEIQYF
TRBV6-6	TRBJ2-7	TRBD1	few	TGTGCCAGCAGGCAAGGAACAGGGGACGAGCAGTACTTC	CASRQGTGDEQYF
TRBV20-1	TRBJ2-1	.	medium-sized	TGCAGTGCCCCAGGGTCGGGAGACCGCAATGAGCAGTTCTTC	CSAPGSGDRNEQFF
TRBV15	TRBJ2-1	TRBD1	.	TGTGCCACCAGCCAGGGGGCAGGGAACAATGAGCAGTTCTTC	CATSQGAGNNEQFF
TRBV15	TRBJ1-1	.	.	TGTGCCACCAGCCGCGGGGGAAGCACTGAAGCTTTCTTT	CATSRGGSTEAFF
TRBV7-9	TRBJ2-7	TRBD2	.	TGTGCCAGCAGCTTAGGGACTAGCGGTGACGAGCAGTACTTC	CASSLGTSGDEQYF
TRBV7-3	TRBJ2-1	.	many	TGTGCCAGCAGCATAAAGGTAGTGACGAATGAGCAGTTCTTC	CASSIKVVTNEQFF
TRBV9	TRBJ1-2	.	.	TGTGCCAGCAGCGTGACAGAGAAGGCTAACTATGGCTACACCTTC	CASSVTEKANYGYTF
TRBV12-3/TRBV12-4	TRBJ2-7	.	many	TGTGCCAGCCGGTCGGGTCTAGTCTACGAGCAGTACTTC	CASRSGLVYEQYF